This T cell receptor beta chain was documented in a study of CD8 T cells in ankylosing spondylitis. Study-level results: It appeared that ankylosing spondylitis blood was characterized by a TCR beta motif of several highly homologous variants.

The V segment lost 0 bases and the J segment 8 bases; nucleotides outside the gene matches: 1. From germline, CDR1 is SEHNR and CDR2 FQNEAQ (reference sequence). The CDR3 totals 14 residues. In its sample, this clonotype was seen a few times. The antigen remains undetermined. Each CDR3 protein gets one entry after TCRdb re-called the 5' RACE reads with MiXCR. The sample lists 650,000 to 800,000 distinct CDR3 sequences, around 17% occurring once. Sequenced material: blood, either unsorted or a sorted T cell fraction (not recorded which). The origin of this receptor is a male donor with ankylosing spondylitis. The chain carries TRBV7-9 and TRBJ2-1; 10 bases align to TRBD1. CDR3 nucleotides: TGTGCCAGCAGCTTAGCGGACAGGGGGTATGAGCAGTTCTTC. It translates to CASSLADRGYEQFF.